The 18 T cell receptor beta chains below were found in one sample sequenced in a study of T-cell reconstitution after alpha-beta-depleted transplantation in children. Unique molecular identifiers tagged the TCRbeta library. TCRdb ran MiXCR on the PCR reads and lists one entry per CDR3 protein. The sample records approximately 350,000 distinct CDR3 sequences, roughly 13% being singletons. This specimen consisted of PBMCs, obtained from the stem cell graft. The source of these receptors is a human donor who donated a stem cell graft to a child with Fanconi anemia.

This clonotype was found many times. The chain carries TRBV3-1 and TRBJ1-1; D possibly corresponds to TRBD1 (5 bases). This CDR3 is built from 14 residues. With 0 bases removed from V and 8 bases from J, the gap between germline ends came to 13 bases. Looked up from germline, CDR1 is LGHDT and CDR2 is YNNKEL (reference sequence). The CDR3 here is CASSQDSRGKEAFF. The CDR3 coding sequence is TGTGCCAGCAGCCAAGACTCGAGGGGTAAGGAAGCTTTCTTT.

The chain's CDR3 is CASSLVDRDGHIQYF. The CDR3 DNA sequence: TGTGCCAGCAGCTTAGTGGACAGGGACGGGCACATTCAGTACTTC. The J gene is TRBJ2-4, the V gene TRBV7-2; TRBD1 matches at 8 bases. CDR1 is SGHTA, CDR2 FQGNSA, per germline. The CDR3 contains 15 residues. V was pared by 1 base and J by 8 bases, with 7 bases of the junction left unmatched.

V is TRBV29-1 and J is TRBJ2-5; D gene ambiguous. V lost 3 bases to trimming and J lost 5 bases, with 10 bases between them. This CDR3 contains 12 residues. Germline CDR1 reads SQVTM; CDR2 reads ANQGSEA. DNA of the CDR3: TGCAGCGTTGATGGGGAATGGGAGACCCAGTACTTC. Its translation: CSVDGEWETQYF. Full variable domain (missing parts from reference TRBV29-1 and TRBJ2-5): SAVISQKPSRDICQRGTSLTIQCQVDSQVTMMFWYRQQPGQSLTLIATANQGSEATYESGFVIDKFPISRPNLTFSTLTVSNMSPEDSSIYLCSVDGEWETQYFGPGTRLLVL.

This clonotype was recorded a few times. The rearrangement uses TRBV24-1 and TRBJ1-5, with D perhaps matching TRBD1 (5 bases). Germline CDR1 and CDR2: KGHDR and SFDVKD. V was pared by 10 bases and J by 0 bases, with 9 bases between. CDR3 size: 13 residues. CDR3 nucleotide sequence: TGTGCCACGACAGTAGATAGCAATCAGCCCCAGCATTTT. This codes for CATTVDSNQPQHF.

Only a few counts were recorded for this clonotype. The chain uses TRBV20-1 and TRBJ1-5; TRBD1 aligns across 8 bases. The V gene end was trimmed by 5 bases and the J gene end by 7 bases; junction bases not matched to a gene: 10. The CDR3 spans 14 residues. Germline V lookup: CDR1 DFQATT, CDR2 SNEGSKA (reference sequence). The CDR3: CSASPGGARQPQHF. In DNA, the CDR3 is TGCAGTGCTTCCCCAGGGGGCGCACGGCAGCCCCAGCATTTT.

Written as DNA, the CDR3 is TGCGCCAGCAGCCAAGGTACAGGGAGTAATGAGCAGTTCTTC. Protein product: CASSQGTGSNEQFF. This chain joins TRBV4-1 and TRBJ2-1; TRBD1 might be the D (6 bases). CDR1 and CDR2 from the germline V gene are MGHRA and YSYEKL. V was trimmed by 1 base and J by 7 bases, leaving 11 bases between them. The CDR3 has 14 residues.

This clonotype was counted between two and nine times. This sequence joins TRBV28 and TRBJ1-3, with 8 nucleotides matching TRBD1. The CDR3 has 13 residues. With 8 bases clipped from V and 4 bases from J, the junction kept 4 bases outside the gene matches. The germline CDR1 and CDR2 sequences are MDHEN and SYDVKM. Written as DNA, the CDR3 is TGTGCCAGCGGACGACAGGGGGGAAACACCATATATTTT. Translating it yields CASGRQGGNTIYF.

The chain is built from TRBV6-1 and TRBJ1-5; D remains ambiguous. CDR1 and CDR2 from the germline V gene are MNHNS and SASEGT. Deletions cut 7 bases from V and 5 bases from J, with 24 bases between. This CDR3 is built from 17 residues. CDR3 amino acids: CASTSPRTSRSDQPQHF. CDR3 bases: TGTGCCAGCACTAGCCCCCGGACTTCTCGTTCCGATCAGCCCCAGCATTTT.

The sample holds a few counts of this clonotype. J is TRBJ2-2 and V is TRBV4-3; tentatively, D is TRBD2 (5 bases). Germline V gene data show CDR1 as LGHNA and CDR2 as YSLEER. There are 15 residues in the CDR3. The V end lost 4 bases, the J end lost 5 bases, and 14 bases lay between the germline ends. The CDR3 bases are TGCGCCAGCAGCCGTCAGGCTCCGGGGACCGGGGAGCTGTTTTTT. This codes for CASSRQAPGTGELFF.

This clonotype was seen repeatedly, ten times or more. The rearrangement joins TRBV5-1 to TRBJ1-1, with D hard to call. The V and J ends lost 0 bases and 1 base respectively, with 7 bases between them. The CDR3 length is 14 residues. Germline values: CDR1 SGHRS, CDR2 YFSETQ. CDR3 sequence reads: CASSLARTNTEAFF. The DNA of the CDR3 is TGCGCCAGCAGCTTGGCACGTACGAACACTGAAGCTTTCTTT.

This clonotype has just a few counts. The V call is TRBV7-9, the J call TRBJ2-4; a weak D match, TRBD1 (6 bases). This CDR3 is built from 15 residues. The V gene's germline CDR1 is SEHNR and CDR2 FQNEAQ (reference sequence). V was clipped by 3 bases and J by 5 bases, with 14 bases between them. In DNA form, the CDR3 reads TGTGCCAGCAGCTTGTACCGGGACAACCAAAACATTCAGTACTTC. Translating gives CASSLYRDNQNIQYF.

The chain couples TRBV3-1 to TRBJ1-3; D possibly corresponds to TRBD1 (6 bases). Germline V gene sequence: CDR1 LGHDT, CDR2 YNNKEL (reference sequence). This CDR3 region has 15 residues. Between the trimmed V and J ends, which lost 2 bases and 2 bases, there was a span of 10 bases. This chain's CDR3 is CASSQRGATGNTIYF. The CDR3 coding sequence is TGTGCCAGCAGCCAAAGGGGGGCAACTGGAAACACCATATATTTT.

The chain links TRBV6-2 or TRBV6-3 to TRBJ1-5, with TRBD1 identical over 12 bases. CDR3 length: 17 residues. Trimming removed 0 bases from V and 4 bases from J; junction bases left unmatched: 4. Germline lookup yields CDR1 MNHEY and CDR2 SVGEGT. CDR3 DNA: TGTGCCAGCAGTTACTCAGGGGACAGGGGGCCGAATCAGCCCCAGCATTTT. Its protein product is CASSYSGDRGPNQPQHF.

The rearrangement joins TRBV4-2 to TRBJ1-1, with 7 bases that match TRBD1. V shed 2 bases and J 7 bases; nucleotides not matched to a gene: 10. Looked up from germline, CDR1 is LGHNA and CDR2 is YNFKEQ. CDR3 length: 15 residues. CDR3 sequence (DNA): TGTGCCAGCAGCCAATTTGACAGGGACGCTGGTGAAGCTTTCTTT. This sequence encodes CASSQFDRDAGEAFF.

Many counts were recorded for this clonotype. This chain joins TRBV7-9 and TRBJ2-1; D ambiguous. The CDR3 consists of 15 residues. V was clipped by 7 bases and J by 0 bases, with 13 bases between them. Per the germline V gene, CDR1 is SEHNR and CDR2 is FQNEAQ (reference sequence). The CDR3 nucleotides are TGTGCCAGCACCCAAGGCTTGACCTCCTACAATGAGCAGTTCTTC. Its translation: CASTQGLTSYNEQFF.

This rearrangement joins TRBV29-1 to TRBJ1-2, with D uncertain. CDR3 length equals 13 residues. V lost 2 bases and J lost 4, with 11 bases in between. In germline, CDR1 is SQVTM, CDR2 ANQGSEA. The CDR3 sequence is CSVESLGSYGYTF. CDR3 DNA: TGCAGCGTTGAATCGCTAGGTAGCTATGGCTACACCTTC.

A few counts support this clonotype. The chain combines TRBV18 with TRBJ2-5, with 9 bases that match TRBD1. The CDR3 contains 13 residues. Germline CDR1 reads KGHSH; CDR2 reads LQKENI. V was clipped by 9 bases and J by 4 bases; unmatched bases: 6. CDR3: CARQGASRETQYF. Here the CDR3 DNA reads TGTGCCAGACAGGGGGCGTCGAGAGAGACCCAGTACTTC.

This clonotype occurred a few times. The CDR3 spells CASSSPGHGTGELFF. CDR3 DNA sequence: TGTGCCAGCAGCAGCCCTGGCCACGGCACCGGGGAGCTGTTTTTT. The gene calls are TRBV2 and TRBJ2-2; D gene unclear. The CDR3 length is 15 residues. Trimming left V 6 bases short and J 4 bases short, with 15 bases between. The germline CDR1 and CDR2 sequences are SNHLY and FYNNEI.